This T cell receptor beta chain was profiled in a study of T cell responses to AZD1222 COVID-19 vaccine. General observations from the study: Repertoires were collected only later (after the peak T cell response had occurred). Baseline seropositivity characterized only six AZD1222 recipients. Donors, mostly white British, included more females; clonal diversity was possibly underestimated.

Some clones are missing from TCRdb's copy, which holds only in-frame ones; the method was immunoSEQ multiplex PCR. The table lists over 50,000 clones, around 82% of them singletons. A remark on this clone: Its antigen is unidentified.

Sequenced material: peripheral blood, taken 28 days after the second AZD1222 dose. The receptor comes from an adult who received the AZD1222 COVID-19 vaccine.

Here the CDR3 reads CASSLSPAEKLFF. In nucleotides, the CDR3 is TGTGCCAGCAGTTTATCCCCCGCAGAAAAACTGTTTTTT. The chain combines TRBV28 with TRBJ1-4, with D hard to call. The V end lost 1 base, the J end lost 8 bases, and 8 bases lay between the germline ends. Per germline, CDR1 MDHEN and CDR2 SYDVKM. The CDR3 is made up of 13 amino acids.